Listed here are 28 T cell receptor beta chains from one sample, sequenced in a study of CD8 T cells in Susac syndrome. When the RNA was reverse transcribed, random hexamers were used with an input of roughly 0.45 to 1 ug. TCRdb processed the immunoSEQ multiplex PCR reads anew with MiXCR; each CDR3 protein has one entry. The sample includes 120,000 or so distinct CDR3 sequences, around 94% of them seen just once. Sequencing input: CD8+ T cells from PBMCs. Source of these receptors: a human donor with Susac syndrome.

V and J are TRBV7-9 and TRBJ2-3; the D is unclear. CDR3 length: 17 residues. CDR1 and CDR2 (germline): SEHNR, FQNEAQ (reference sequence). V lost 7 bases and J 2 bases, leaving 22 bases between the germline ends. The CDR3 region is CASNNGPERGATDTQYF. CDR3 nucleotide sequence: TGTGCCAGCAACAACGGCCCCGAACGTGGTGCCACAGATACGCAGTATTTT.

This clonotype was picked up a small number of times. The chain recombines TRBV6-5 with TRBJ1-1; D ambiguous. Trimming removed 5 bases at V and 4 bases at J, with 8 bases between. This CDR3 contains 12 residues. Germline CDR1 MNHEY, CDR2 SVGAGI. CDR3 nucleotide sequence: TGTGCCAGCAGTCCTAACCCCACTGAAGCTTTCTTT. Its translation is CASSPNPTEAFF.

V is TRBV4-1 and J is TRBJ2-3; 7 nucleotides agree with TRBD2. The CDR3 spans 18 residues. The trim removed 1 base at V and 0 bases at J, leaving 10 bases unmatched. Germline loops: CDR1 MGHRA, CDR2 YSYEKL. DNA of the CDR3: TGCGCCAGCAGCCAAGGAAGTTGGCCGACTAGCAGCACAGATACGCAGTATTTT. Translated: CASSQGSWPTSSTDTQYF.

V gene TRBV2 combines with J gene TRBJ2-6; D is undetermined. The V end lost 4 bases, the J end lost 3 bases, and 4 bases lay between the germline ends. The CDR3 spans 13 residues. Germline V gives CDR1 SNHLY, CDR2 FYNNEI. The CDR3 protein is CASSVDGANVLTF. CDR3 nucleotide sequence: TGTGCCAGCAGTGTAGATGGGGCCAACGTCCTGACTTTC.

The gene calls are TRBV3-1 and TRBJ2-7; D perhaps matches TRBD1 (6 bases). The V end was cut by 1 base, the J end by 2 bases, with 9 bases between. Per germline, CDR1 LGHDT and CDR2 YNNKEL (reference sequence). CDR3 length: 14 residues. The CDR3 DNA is TGTGCCAGCAGCCAAGGACAGGTAACCTACGAGCAGTACTTC. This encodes CASSQGQVTYEQYF.

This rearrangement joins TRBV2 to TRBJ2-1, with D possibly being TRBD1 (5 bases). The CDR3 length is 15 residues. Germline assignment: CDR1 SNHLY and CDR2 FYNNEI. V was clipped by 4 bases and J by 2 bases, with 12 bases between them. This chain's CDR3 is CASSVRQGTYNEQFF. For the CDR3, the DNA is TGTGCCAGCAGTGTAAGGCAGGGAACCTACAATGAGCAGTTCTTC.

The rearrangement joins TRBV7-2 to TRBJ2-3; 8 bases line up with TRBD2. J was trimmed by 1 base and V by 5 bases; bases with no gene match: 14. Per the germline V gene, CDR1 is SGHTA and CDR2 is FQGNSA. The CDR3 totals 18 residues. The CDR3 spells CASSLGGSAGEGTDTQYF. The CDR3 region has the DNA TGTGCCAGCAGCCTGGGAGGTTCAGCGGGGGAAGGCACAGATACGCAGTATTTT.

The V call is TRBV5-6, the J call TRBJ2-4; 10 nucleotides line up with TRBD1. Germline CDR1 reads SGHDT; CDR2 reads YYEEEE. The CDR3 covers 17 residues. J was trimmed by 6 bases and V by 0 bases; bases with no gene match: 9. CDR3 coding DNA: TGTGCCAGCAGCTTGGATGCGACAGGGGGCGCGGGAAACATTCAGTACTTC. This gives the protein CASSLDATGGAGNIQYF.

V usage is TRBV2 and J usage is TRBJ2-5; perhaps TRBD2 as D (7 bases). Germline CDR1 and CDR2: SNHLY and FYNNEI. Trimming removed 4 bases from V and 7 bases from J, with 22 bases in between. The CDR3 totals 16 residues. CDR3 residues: CASSGISGAGARTQYF. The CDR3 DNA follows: TGTGCCAGCAGTGGAATAAGCGGGGCGGGGGCACGGACCCAGTACTTC.

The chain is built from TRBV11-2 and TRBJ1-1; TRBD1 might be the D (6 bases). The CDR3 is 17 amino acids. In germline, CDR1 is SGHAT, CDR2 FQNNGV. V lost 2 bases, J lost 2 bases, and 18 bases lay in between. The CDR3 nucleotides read TGTGCCAGCAGCTTATTCAGCAGGGGTAGGCTCAACACTGAAGCTTTCTTT. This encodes CASSLFSRGRLNTEAFF.

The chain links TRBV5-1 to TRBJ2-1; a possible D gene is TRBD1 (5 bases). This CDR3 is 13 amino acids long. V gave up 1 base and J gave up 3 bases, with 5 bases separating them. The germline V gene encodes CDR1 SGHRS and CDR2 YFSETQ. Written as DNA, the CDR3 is TGCGCCAGCAGCTTGCAGGGCTACAATGAGCAGTTCTTC. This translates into CASSLQGYNEQFF.

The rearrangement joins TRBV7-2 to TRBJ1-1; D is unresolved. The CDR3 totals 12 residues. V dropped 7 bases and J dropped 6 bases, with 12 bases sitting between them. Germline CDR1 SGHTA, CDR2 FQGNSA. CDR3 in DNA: TGTGCCAGCACCCTGGGCTTCCCTGAAGCTTTCTTT. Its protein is CASTLGFPEAFF.

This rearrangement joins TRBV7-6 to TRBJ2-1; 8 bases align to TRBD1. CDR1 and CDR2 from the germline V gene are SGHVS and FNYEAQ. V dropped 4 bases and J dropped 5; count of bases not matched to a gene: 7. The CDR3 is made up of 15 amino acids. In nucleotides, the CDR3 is TGTGCCAGCAGCTCAGGACAGGGAGAAAACAATGAGCAGTTCTTC. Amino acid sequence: CASSSGQGENNEQFF.

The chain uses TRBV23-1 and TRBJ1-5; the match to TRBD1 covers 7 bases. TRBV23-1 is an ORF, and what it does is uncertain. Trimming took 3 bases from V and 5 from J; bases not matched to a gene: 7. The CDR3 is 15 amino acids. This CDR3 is CASSHSRTGDQPQHF. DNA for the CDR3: TGCGCCAGCAGTCATTCCCGGACAGGCGATCAGCCCCAGCATTTT.

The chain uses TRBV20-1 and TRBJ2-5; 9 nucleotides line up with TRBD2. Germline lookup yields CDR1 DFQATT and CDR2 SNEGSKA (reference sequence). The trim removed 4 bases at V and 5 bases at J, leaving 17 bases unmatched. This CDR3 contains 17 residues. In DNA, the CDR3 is TGCAGTGCTACCCCTCTGGGAACGCGGGGGGGAGGGGAGACCCAGTACTTC. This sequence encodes CSATPLGTRGGGETQYF.

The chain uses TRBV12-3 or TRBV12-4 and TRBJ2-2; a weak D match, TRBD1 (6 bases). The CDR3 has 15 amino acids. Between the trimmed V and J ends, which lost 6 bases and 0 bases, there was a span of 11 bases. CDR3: CASRLQGSNTGELFF. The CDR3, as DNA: TGTGCCAGCAGGTTACAGGGCTCGAACACCGGGGAGCTGTTTTTT.

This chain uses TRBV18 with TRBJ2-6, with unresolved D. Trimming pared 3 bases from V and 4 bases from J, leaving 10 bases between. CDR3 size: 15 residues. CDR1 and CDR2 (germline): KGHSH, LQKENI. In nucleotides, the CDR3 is TGTGCCAGCTCACCTGTTGACCTGGGGGCCAACGTCCTGACTTTC. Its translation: CASSPVDLGANVLTF.

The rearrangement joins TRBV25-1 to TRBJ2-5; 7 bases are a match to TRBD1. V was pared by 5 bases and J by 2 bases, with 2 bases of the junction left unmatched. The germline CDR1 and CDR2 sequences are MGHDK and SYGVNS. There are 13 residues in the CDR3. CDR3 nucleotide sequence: TGTGCCAGCAGTCCGGGACAGCAAGAGACCCAGTACTTC. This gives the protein CASSPGQQETQYF.

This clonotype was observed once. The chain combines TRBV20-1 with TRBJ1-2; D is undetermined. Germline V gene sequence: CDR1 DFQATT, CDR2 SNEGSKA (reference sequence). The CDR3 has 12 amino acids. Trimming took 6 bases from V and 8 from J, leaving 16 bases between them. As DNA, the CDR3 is TGCAGTGCCCACATCGGGAGTCAAGGCTACACCTTC. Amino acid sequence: CSAHIGSQGYTF.

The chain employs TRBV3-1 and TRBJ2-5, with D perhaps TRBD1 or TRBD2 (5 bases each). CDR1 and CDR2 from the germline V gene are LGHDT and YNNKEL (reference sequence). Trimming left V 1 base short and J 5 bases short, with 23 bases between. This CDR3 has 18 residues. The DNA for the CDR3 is TGTGCCAGCAGCCAAGGGGGACGTGAGTACCATGTGACGGAGACCCAGTACTTC. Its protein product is CASSQGGREYHVTETQYF.

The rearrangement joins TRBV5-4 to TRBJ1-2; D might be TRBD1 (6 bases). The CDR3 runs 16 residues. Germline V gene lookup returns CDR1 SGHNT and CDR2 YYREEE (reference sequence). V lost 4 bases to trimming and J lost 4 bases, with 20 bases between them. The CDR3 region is CASSLLLSGGSYGYTF. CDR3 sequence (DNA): TGTGCCAGCAGCCTTCTTCTATCGGGGGGCAGCTATGGCTACACCTTC.

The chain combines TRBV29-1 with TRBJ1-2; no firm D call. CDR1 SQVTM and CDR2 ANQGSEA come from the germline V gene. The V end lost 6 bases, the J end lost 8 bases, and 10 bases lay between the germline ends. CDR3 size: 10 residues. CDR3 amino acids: CSVPGYGYTF. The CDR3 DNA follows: TGCAGCGTACCGGGGTACGGCTACACCTTC.

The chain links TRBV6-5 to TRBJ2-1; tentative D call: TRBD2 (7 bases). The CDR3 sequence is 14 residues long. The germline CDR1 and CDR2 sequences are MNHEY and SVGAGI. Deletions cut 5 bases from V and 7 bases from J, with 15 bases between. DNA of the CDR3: TGTGCCAGCAGTCTCGGGGGGCTCTTGAATGAGCAGTTCTTC. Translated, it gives CASSLGGLLNEQFF.

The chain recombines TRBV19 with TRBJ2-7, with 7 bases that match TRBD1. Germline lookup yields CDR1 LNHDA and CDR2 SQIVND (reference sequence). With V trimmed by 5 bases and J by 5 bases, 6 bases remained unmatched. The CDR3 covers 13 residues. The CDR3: CASSYGTVNEQYF. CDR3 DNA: TGTGCCAGTAGTTACGGGACAGTCAACGAGCAGTACTTC.

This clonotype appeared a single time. The CDR3 DNA reads TGCGCCAGCAGCCAAGATCGGCGCACCGGGGAGCTGTTTTTT. Protein sequence: CASSQDRRTGELFF. V is TRBV4-1 and J is TRBJ2-2; D call uncertain. Trimming removed 0 bases from V and 4 bases from J, with 6 bases in between. This CDR3 has 14 amino acids. CDR1 and CDR2 (germline): MGHRA, YSYEKL.

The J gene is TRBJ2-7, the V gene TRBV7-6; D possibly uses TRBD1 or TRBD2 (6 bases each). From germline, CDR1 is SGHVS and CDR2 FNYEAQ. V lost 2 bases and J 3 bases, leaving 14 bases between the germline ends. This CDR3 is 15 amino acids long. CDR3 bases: TGTGCCAGCAGCTTATTGCGGGACACCGTCTACGAGCAGTACTTC. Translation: CASSLLRDTVYEQYF.

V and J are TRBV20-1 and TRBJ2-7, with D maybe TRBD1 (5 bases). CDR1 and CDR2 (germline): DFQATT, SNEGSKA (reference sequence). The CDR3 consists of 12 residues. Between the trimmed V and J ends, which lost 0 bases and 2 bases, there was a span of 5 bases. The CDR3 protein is CSAREQAYEQYF. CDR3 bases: TGCAGTGCTAGAGAACAGGCCTACGAGCAGTACTTC.

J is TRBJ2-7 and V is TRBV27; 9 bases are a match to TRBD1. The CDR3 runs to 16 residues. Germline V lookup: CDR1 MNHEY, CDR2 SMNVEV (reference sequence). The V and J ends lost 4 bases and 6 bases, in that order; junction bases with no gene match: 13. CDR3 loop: CASSSAPGTGLSEQYF. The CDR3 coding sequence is TGTGCCAGCAGTTCCGCGCCCGGGACAGGGTTGTCCGAGCAGTACTTC.